This T cell receptor beta chain was found in a study of Tregs in tolerant kidney transplant recipients. Assay: immunoSEQ multiplex PCR; the TCRdb copy retains only in-frame clones and omits some. The sample lists about 240,000 clones; approximately 84% were seen once. Unstimulated Tregs (CD4+CD25+CD127-) and CD4+CD25- non-Tregs were sorted from PBMCs. Germline CDR1 and CDR2: LNHDA and SQIVND (reference sequence). The V segment lost 9 bases and the J segment 4 bases; nucleotides outside the gene matches: 10. The CDR3 has 15 amino acids. A word on this clone: No antigen is known for it.

The study, taken as a whole, reports: Few patients were studied, so findings need validation in larger groups. Biological reproducibility was not directly addressed in this study.

The sequence came from a human donor in good health. The chain is built from TRBV19 and TRBJ2-5; TRBD2 matches at 11 bases. The sample was CD4+ T cells from blood. CDR3 residues: CASRFSGRAGETQYF. DNA for the CDR3: TGTGCCAGCCGATTTAGCGGGAGGGCCGGAGAGACCCAGTACTTC.